This is a list of T cell receptor beta chains from one sample in a study of a mutant IDH1 vaccine in newly diagnosed glioma. Only in-frame clones appear in the TCRdb table, and some are missing; sequencing was by immunoSEQ multiplex PCR. The table has tens of thousands of clones, 82% seen once; the top ten hold 18%. Their antigens are not known. The specimen was PBMCs, collected from a glioma patient whose treatment included an IDH1 peptide vaccine. These receptors were taken from a man between 18 and 35 years old with glioma. Some clones in this sample may be carry-over from other donors' samples. Both conserved end residues are part of each CDR3. A D gene is named only where the DNA matches it firmly. Expanded clones get a size class; other rows say once, few or many, or leave the size out.

size: NA
V: TRBV4-3
J: TRBJ1-2
D: NA
CDR3: CASSQDLWDYGYTF
DNA: TGCGCCAGCAGCCAAGATCTATGGGACTATGGCTACACCTTC

size: NA
V: TRBV5-5
J: TRBJ1-2
D: NA
CDR3: CASSLYLTSGYTF
DNA: TGTGCCAGCAGCTTGTATTTAACCAGTGGCTACACCTTC

size: few
V: TRBV5-1
J: TRBJ1-4
D: NA
CDR3: CASSPSNGAYEKLFF
DNA: TGCGCCAGCAGCCCATCGAACGGGGCATACGAAAAACTGTTTTTT

size: NA
V: TRBV27
J: TRBJ2-7
D: NA
CDR3: CASSTGPGVIHEQYF
DNA: TGTGCCAGCAGCACGGGACCGGGGGTTATCCACGAGCAGTACTTC

size: NA
V: TRBV29-1
J: TRBJ1-1
D: TRBD1
CDR3: CSVVRGRTEAFF
DNA: TGCAGCGTTGTCAGGGGGCGCACTGAAGCTTTCTTT

size: NA
V: TRBV5-1
J: TRBJ2-7
D: NA
CDR3: CASSTGTVYEQYF
DNA: TGCGCCAGCAGCACTGGGACGGTCTACGAGCAGTACTTC

size: NA
V: TRBV11-2
J: TRBJ1-1
D: TRBD1
CDR3: CASSPRTGGRAEAFF
DNA: TGTGCCAGCAGCCCTCGGACAGGGGGAAGGGCTGAAGCTTTCTTT

size: NA
V: TRBV4-2
J: TRBJ2-6
D: TRBD1
CDR3: CASSPWTGYASGANVLTF
DNA: TGTGCCAGCAGCCCCTGGACAGGCTATGCCTCTGGGGCCAACGTCCTGACTTTC

size: NA
V: TRBV10-3
J: TRBJ1-1
D: NA
CDR3: CAMRVGVHTEAFF
DNA: TGTGCCATGAGGGTGGGGGTACACACTGAAGCTTTCTTT

size: once
V: TRBV7-9
J: TRBJ1-5
D: NA
CDR3: CASSFRGEDQPQHF
DNA: TGTGCCAGCAGCTTTAGAGGGGAGGATCAGCCCCAGCATTTT